Listed here are 3 T cell receptor beta chains from one sample, sequenced in a study of T cells expressing NK-cell markers. Using the 5' RACE reads, TCRdb records one entry per CDR3 protein without DNA. The sample holds hundreds of thousands of distinct CDR3 sequences. Sequenced sample: blood T cells: a sorted CD56 or NKG2C T cell subset, CD4+ or CD8+ T cells, or bulk PBMC T cells (not recorded which). Receptor source: a man younger than 35 in good health.

The genes are TRBV7-9 and TRBJ2-7. The CDR3 totals 13 residues. The germline gives CDR1 SEHNR, CDR2 FQNEAQ (reference sequence). CDR3 in amino acids: CASSLTLAAEQYF. The full variable domain, in which reference TRBV7-9 and TRBJ2-7 provide the parts outside the CDR3, is DTGVSQNPRHKITKRGQNVTFRCDPISEHNRLYWYRQTLGQGPEFLTYFQNEAQLEKSRLLSDRFSAERPKGSFSTLEIQRTEQGDSAMYLCASSLTLAAEQYFGPGTRLTVT.

The chain employs TRBV30 and TRBJ1-1; TCRdb calls TRBD1, which cannot be checked without DNA. Germline V CDR1 and CDR2: GTSNPN, SVGIG (reference sequence). CDR3 length equals 12 residues. The CDR3 here is CASGTDLPEAFF.

V is TRBV7-9 and J is TRBJ2-3; checking the TCRdb D call of TRBD2 is not possible without DNA. Germline V gives CDR1 SEHNR, CDR2 FQNEAQ (reference sequence). The CDR3 spans 12 residues. CDR3 in amino acids: CASSSGLGTQYF.